The 25 T cell receptor beta chains below all came from one sample that was sequenced in a study of monozygotic twins with inflammatory bowel disease. TCRdb derives one entry per CDR3 protein from the 5' RACE reads, leaving out DNA. The sample holds around 400,000 distinct CDR3 sequences. Sequencing was performed on blood. Source of these receptors: a human donor with ulcerative colitis or Crohn's disease, or a healthy co-twin of an affected twin (not recorded which).

The chain uses TRBV7-8 and TRBJ2-1; TCRdb's D call of TRBD1 is untestable without DNA. CDR3 size: 14 residues. The germline gives CDR1 SGHVS, CDR2 FQNEAQ. CDR3 region: CASSSSGRGIEQFF. Drawing the rest from reference TRBV7-8 and TRBJ2-1, the complete variable domain is GAGVSQSPRYKVAKRGQDVALRCDPISGHVSLFWYQQALGQGPEFLTYFQNEAQLDKSGLPSDRFFAERPEGSVSTLKIQRTQQEDSAVYLCASSSSGRGIEQFFGPGTRLTVL.

The CDR3 region is CAILGAGGHSGANVLTF. The V call is TRBV28, the J call TRBJ2-6; TCRdb returns TRBD2, unconfirmable since there is no DNA. There are 17 residues in the CDR3. Germline loops: CDR1 MDHEN, CDR2 SYDVKM.

V usage is TRBV11-2 and J usage is TRBJ2-3. Germline V CDR1 and CDR2: SGHAT, FQNNGV. The CDR3 totals 14 residues. The chain's CDR3 is CASSLGRWSDTQYF.

The chain combines TRBV12-3 or TRBV12-4 with TRBJ1-1; TCRdb returns TRBD1, unconfirmable since there is no DNA. The length of the CDR3 is 13 residues. The CDR3: CASSLPGHTEAFF.

The chain joins TRBV5-1 to TRBJ1-2. From germline, CDR1 is SGHRS and CDR2 YFSETQ. This CDR3 spans 14 amino acids. The CDR3 region is CASSSELGPYGYTF. Looking up the rest from reference TRBV5-1 and TRBJ1-2 gives the full variable domain: KAGVTQTPRYLIKTRGQQVTLSCSPISGHRSVSWYQQTPGQGLQFLFEYFSETQRNKGNFPGRFSGRQFSNSRSEMNVSTLELGDSALYLCASSSELGPYGYTFGSGTRLTVV.

The genes are TRBV7-9 and TRBJ1-2; the TCRdb D gene call, TRBD1, has no DNA to confirm it. The germline CDR1 and CDR2 sequences are SEHNR and FQNEAQ (reference sequence). The CDR3 runs to 15 residues. CDR3 sequence reads: CASSLEGTGDYGYTF.

The genes are TRBV5-1 and TRBJ2-1; the TCRdb D gene call, TRBD2, has no DNA to confirm it. CDR1 is SGHRS, CDR2 YFSETQ, per germline. The CDR3 runs to 16 residues. CDR3: CASSFNLAGGDNEQFF.

The chain couples TRBV24-1 to TRBJ2-5. The CDR3 runs to 15 residues. The germline V gene has CDR1 KGHDR and CDR2 SFDVKD. This CDR3 reads CATSDIRQDQETQYF.

The gene calls are TRBV5-1 and TRBJ2-7. Germline V lookup: CDR1 SGHRS, CDR2 YFSETQ. The CDR3 contains 16 residues. Here the CDR3 reads CASSLRTPGAPYEQYF.

This rearrangement joins TRBV3-1 to TRBJ2-1. The length of the CDR3 is 13 residues. The germline CDR1 and CDR2 sequences are LGHDT and YNNKEL (reference sequence). Here the CDR3 reads CASSRGRSNEQFF.

The chain uses TRBV30 and TRBJ2-7; the D call of TRBD1 rests on TCRdb alone, since no DNA is present to check it. The germline V gene encodes CDR1 GTSNPN and CDR2 SVGIG (reference sequence). The CDR3 extends over 15 amino acids. CDR3 amino acids: CAWRPTTGGLYEQYF.

J is TRBJ2-7 and V is TRBV30. CDR3 size: 14 residues. Germline loops: CDR1 GTSNPN, CDR2 SVGIG (reference sequence). CDR3 residues: CAWSADPSSYEQYF.

The gene calls are TRBV2 and TRBJ1-1. The CDR3 covers 11 residues. CDR1 is SNHLY, CDR2 FYNNEI, per germline. This CDR3 reads CASSQDLHAFF.

The J gene is TRBJ2-1, the V gene TRBV20-1. The CDR3 contains 12 residues. Germline CDR1 DFQATT, CDR2 SNEGSKA (reference sequence). CDR3 in amino acids: CSARLDNDEQFF.

The chain joins TRBV12-3 or TRBV12-4 to TRBJ2-1. This CDR3 has 14 residues. The CDR3 spells CASRRQGSYNEQFF.

J is TRBJ2-7 and V is TRBV12-3 or TRBV12-4; absent DNA, TCRdb's TRBD1 call cannot be checked. The CDR3 loop spans 16 amino acids. CDR3 residues: CASSPLERTLSYEQYF.

V usage is TRBV5-6 and J usage is TRBJ1-5. From germline, CDR1 is SGHDT and CDR2 YYEEEE. CDR3 length: 15 residues. The CDR3 spells CASSFGSDPNQPQHF.

The chain employs TRBV11-1 and TRBJ1-1. CDR3 length: 14 residues. The germline CDR1 and CDR2 sequences are SGHAT and FQDESV (reference sequence). The CDR3 loop reads CASSLTRLDTEAFF.

The chain uses TRBV4-1 and TRBJ2-3; TCRdb designates TRBD1, a call that cannot be tested without DNA. This CDR3 contains 16 residues. Germline V gene sequence: CDR1 MGHRA, CDR2 YSYEKL. Here the CDR3 reads CASSQDVGQNTDTQYF.

The chain has TRBV6-2 or TRBV6-3 and TRBJ2-4; the D gene TCRdb calls, TRBD2, cannot be checked with no DNA. Germline values: CDR1 MNHEY, CDR2 SVGEGT. This CDR3 spans 20 amino acids. The CDR3 region is CASSPRTSGRKDLTKNIQYF.

The V and J genes are TRBV20-1 and TRBJ2-1; the D gene TCRdb calls, TRBD1, cannot be checked with no DNA. CDR1 is DFQATT, CDR2 SNEGSKA, per germline (reference sequence). The CDR3 consists of 13 residues. The CDR3 region is CSARAAGRPEQFF.

The chain is built from TRBV10-2 and TRBJ1-6; TCRdb's D call of TRBD1 is untestable without DNA. CDR1 WSHSY and CDR2 SAAADI come from the germline V gene. There are 15 residues in the CDR3. CDR3 region: CASSPEGTGNSPLHF.

The V call is TRBV27, the J call TRBJ2-7; the D gene TCRdb calls, TRBD2, cannot be checked with no DNA. The CDR3 consists of 15 residues. Germline values: CDR1 MNHEY, CDR2 SMNVEV (reference sequence). The CDR3: CASSLLARGSNEQYF.

The J gene is TRBJ2-1, the V gene TRBV20-1. Germline V CDR1 and CDR2: DFQATT, SNEGSKA (reference sequence). This CDR3 region has 15 residues. This CDR3 reads CSAREFQRPYNEQFF.

The CDR3 region is CASSYSGDRGNTIYF. The chain joins TRBV6-5 to TRBJ1-3; checking the TCRdb D call of TRBD1 is not possible without DNA. Looked up from germline, CDR1 is MNHEY and CDR2 is SVGAGI. This CDR3 spans 15 amino acids.